The present entry profiles one T cell receptor (beta chain) with its context. Its matching antigen is unknown. Donors came from a validation cohort of 95 to 150 subjects, distinct from the first 666-subject cohort. This sample was included in a study of cytomegalovirus exposure and HLA in healthy donors. About the study: The 120 or so validation repertoires used the same platform as the approximately 670 first-cohort repertoires (as reported by a later analysis).

Points from the study as a whole: Using the classifier, cytomegalovirus status was reportedly diagnosed with high specificity and sensitivity. The study listed 164 cytomegalovirus-associated TCR beta chains.

Profiling relied on immunoSEQ multiplex PCR, and the TCRdb table lists in-frame clones only, not all of them. The sample has 150,000 to 200,000 clones; less than 90% are singletons. This CDR3 comprises 13 residues. V was trimmed by 4 bases and J by 2 bases, leaving 9 bases between them. In germline, CDR1 is LNHDA, CDR2 SQIVND (reference sequence). The rearrangement uses TRBV19 and TRBJ2-7; D is undetermined. The sample was PBMCs. The clonotype comes from a woman in her thirties in good health and CMV-seronegative. The CDR3 reads CASSTLPTYEQYF. The CDR3 nucleotides read TGTGCCAGTAGTACTCTTCCGACCTACGAGCAGTACTTC. The full variable domain, its missing parts supplied by reference TRBV19 and TRBJ2-7, is DGGITQSPKYLFRKEGQNVTLSCEQNLNHDAMYWYRQDPGQGLRLIYYSQIVNDFQKGDIAEGYSVSREKKESFPLTVTSAQKNPTAFYLCASSTLPTYEQYFGPGTRLTVT.